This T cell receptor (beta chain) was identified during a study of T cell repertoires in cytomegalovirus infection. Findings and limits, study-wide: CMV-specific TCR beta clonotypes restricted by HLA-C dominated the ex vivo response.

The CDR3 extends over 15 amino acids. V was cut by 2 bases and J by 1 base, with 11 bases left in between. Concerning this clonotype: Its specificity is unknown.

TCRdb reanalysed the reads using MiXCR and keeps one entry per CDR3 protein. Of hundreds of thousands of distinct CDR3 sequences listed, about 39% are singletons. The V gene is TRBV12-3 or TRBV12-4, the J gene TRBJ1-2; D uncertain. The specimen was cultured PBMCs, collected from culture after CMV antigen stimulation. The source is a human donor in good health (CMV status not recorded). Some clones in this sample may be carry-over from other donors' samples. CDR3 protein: CASSLRRSNNYGYTF. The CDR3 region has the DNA TGTGCCAGCAGTTTACGCAGGAGCAATAACTATGGCTACACCTTC.